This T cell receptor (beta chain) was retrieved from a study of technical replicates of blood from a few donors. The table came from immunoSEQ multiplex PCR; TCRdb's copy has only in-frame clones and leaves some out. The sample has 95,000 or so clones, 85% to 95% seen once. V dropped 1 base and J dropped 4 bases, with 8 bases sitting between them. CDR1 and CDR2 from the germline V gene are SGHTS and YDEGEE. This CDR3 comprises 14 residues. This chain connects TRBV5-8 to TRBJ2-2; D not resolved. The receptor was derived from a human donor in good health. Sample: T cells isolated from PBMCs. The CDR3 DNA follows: TGTGCCAGCAGCTTGTCTCAGTCCACCGGGGAGCTGTTTTTT. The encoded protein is CASSLSQSTGELFF.